This passage covers 7 T cell receptor beta chains from one sample sequenced in a study of cytotoxic CD8 clonotypes in ibrutinib-treated CLL. The data were produced by immunoSEQ multiplex PCR, yet TCRdb's version contains in-frame clones alone and is incomplete. The sample includes about 68,000 clones, 90% of them seen just once. The sample in question was PBMCs, obtained after 12 months of ibrutinib treatment. The receptor set was obtained from a human donor with chronic lymphocytic leukemia.

This chain connects TRBV5-8 to TRBJ2-7; 7 bases are a match to TRBD1. V trimming: 4 bases; J trimming: 3 bases; junction bases outside the gene matches: 7. Germline V gene sequence: CDR1 SGHTS, CDR2 YDEGEE. CDR3 length: 14 residues. CDR3 DNA sequence: TGTGCCAGCAGCCAAGACAGGGCCAACTACGAGCAGTACTTC. This gives the protein CASSQDRANYEQYF.

The CDR3 protein is CASSDRQGSYGYTF. CDR3 DNA: TGTGCCAGCAGCGACCGACAGGGCAGCTATGGCTACACCTTC. The chain carries TRBV7-6 and TRBJ1-2; 7 nucleotides agree with TRBD1. The V and J ends lost 5 bases and 4 bases, in that order; junction bases with no gene match: 7. CDR1 is SGHVS, CDR2 FNYEAQ, per germline. The CDR3 length is 14 residues. Full variable domain (rest looked up from reference TRBV7-6 and TRBJ1-2): GAGVSQSPRYKVTKRGQDVALRCDPISGHVSLYWYRQALGQGPEFLTYFNYEAQQDKSGLPNDRFSAERPEGSISTLTIQRTEQRDSAMYRCASSDRQGSYGYTFGSGTRLTVV.

The rearrangement links TRBV7-8 to TRBJ1-5; no definite D call. The length of the CDR3 is 13 residues. Trimming left V 7 bases short and J 4 bases short, with 11 bases between. From germline, CDR1 is SGHVS and CDR2 FQNEAQ. CDR3 loop: CASTSYPNQPQHF. CDR3 coding DNA: TGTGCCAGCACCTCTTACCCTAATCAGCCCCAGCATTTT.

The chain is built from TRBV2 and TRBJ1-5, with 10 bases fitting TRBD1. The germline CDR1 and CDR2 sequences are SNHLY and FYNNEI. The CDR3 contains 16 residues. The V and J ends lost 2 bases and 5 bases, in that order; junction bases with no gene match: 6. CDR3 in amino acids: CASSEFGDRGYQPQHF. The CDR3, as DNA: TGTGCCAGCAGTGAATTTGGGGACAGGGGCTATCAGCCCCAGCATTTT. Supplemented by reference TRBV2 and TRBJ1-5, the full variable domain reads EPEVTQTPSHQVTQMGQEVILRCVPISNHLYFYWYRQILGQKVEFLVSFYNNEISEKSEIFDDQFSVERPDGSNFTLKIRSTKLEDSAMYFCASSEFGDRGYQPQHFGDGTRLSIL.

The CDR3 region is CASSQLWNRDSYNEQFF. The CDR3, as DNA: TGTGCCAGCAGTCAGTTGTGGAACAGGGACTCCTACAATGAGCAGTTCTTC. V usage is TRBV5-6 and J usage is TRBJ2-1; possibly TRBD1 for D (6 bases). From germline, CDR1 is SGHDT and CDR2 YYEEEE. The V end was cut by 5 bases, the J end by 0 bases, with 18 bases between. The CDR3 covers 17 residues.

V gene TRBV5-5 combines with J gene TRBJ2-3; TRBD1 is a possible D gene (6 bases). Deletions cut 1 base from V and 3 bases from J, with 15 bases between. The CDR3 totals 16 residues. CDR1 is SGHKS and CDR2 is YYEKEE in the germline V gene (reference sequence). The CDR3 coding sequence is TGTGCCAGCAGCTTGTTGGCACAGGGTCGGACAGATACGCAGTATTTT. Translation: CASSLLAQGRTDTQYF.

The genes are TRBV28 and TRBJ2-1; 10 bases line up with TRBD2. The ends lost 5 bases at V and 5 bases at J; junction bases unmatched: 15. There are 18 residues in the CDR3. The germline gives CDR1 MDHEN, CDR2 SYDVKM. The CDR3 reads CASSPSGSALNMDNEQFF. Here the CDR3 DNA reads TGTGCCAGCAGTCCTAGCGGGAGTGCCCTTAATATGGACAATGAGCAGTTCTTC.